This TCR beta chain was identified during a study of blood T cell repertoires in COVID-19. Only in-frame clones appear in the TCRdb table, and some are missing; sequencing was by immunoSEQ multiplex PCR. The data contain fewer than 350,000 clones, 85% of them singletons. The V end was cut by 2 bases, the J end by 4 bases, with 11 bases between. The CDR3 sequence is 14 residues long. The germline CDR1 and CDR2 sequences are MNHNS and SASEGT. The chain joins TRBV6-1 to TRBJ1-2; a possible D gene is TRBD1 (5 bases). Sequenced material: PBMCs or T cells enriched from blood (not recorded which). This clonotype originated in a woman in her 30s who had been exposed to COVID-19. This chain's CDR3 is CASSEQRGSYGYTF. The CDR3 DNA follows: TGTGCCAGCAGTGAACAACGGGGGAGCTATGGCTACACCTTC.